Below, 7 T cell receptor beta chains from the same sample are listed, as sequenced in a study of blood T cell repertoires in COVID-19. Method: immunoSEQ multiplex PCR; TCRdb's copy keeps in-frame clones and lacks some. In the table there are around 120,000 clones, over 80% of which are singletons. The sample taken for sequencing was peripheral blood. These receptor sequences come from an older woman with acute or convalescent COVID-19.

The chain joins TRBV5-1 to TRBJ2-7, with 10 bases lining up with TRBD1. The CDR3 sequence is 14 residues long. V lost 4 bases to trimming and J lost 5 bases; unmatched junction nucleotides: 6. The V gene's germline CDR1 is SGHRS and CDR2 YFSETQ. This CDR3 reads CASSPRQGAHEQYF. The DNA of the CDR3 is TGCGCCAGCAGCCCCAGACAGGGGGCCCACGAGCAGTACTTC.

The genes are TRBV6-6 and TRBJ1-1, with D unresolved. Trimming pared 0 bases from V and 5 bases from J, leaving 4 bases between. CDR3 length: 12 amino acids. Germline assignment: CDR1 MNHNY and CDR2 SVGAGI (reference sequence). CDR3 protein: CASSYSSTEAFF. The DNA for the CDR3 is TGTGCCAGCAGTTACTCGTCGACTGAAGCTTTCTTT.

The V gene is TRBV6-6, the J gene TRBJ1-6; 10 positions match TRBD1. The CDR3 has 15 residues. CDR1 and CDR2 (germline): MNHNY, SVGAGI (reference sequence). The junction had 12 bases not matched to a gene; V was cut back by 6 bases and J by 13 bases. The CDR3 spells CASRTSGQGWTPLHF. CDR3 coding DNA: TGTGCCAGCAGAACGTCGGGACAGGGGTGGACGCCCCTCCACTTT.

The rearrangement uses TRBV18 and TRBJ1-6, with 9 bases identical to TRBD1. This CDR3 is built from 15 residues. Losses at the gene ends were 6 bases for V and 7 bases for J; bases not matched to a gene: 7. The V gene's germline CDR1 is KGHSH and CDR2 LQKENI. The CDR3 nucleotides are TGTGCCAGCTCCCCAGGGACAGGGATCAATTCACCCCTCCACTTT. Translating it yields CASSPGTGINSPLHF.

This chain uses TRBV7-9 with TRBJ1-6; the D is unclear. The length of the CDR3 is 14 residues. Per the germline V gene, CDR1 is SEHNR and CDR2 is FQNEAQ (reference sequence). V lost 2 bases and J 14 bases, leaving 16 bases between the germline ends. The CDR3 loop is CASSLSGRGSSLHF. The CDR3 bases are TGTGCCAGCAGCTTATCGGGCCGCGGGAGTTCCCTCCACTTT.

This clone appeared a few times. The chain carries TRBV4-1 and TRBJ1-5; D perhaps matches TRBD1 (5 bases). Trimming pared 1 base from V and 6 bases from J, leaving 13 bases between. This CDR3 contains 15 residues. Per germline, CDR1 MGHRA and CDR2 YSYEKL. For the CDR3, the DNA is TGCGCCAGCAGCCAAGGGCAGGGAGGGAGTCAGCCCCAGCATTTT. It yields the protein CASSQGQGGSQPQHF.

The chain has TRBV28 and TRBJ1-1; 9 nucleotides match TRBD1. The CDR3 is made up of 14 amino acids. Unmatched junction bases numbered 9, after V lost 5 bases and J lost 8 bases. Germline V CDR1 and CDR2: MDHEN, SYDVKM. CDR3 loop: CASSHGDRVSEAFF. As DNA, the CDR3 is TGTGCCAGCAGTCATGGGGACAGGGTTTCCGAAGCTTTCTTT.